What follows are 8 T cell receptor beta chains derived from one specimen sequenced in a study of blood T cells in healthy people across ages. Through a sample-barcoded 5' primer and a J-beta primer mix, a second PCR was run for roughly 7 to 12 cycles. TCRdb reprocessed the 5' RACE reads via MiXCR and lists one record per CDR3 protein. The sample yields almost 1 million distinct CDR3 sequences, 45% to 60% seen once. The sequencing sample was made of blood. These receptors all stem from a woman aged 55-70 years in good health.

The chain employs TRBV4-2 and TRBJ2-3; D uncertain. From germline, CDR1 is LGHNA and CDR2 YNFKEQ. The CDR3 covers 15 residues. Trimming left V 0 bases short and J 2 bases short, with 9 bases between. The CDR3 spells CASSQEYSNTDTQYF. The CDR3 DNA reads TGTGCCAGCAGCCAAGAGTACTCCAACACAGATACGCAGTATTTT.

CDR3 residues: CASSSGRTTNEKLFF. The CDR3 coding sequence is TGTGCCAGCAGCTCCGGTCGTACAACTAATGAAAAACTGTTTTTT. J is TRBJ1-4 and V is TRBV7-8, with unresolved D. Deletions cut 4 bases from V and 0 bases from J, with 9 bases between. The germline gives CDR1 SGHVS, CDR2 FQNEAQ. The CDR3 sequence is 15 residues long.

This sequence joins TRBV14 and TRBJ2-6, with D unresolved. CDR1 is SGHDN and CDR2 is FVKESK in the germline V gene. CDR3 length: 18 amino acids. V lost 4 bases and J lost 0, with 16 bases in between. The CDR3 DNA reads as TGTGCCAGCAGCCCCCCTAGATCCAGAGGCTCTGGGGCCAACGTCCTGACTTTC. This translates into CASSPPRSRGSGANVLTF.

The V and J genes are TRBV28 and TRBJ2-1, with D perhaps TRBD2 (6 bases). Germline V gene lookup returns CDR1 MDHEN and CDR2 SYDVKM. The CDR3 runs to 15 residues. V lost 4 bases and J 10 bases, leaving 20 bases between the germline ends. CDR3 nucleotide sequence: TGTGCCAGCAGTTCCACCGGGACTTTCCCAGTAGAGCAGTTCTTC. This sequence encodes CASSSTGTFPVEQFF.

This chain connects TRBV7-2 to TRBJ2-5; no reliable D call. V dropped 1 base and J dropped 13 bases, with 13 bases sitting between them. The CDR3 extends over 12 amino acids. The germline CDR1 and CDR2 sequences are SGHTA and FQGNSA. CDR3 residues: CASSLVRYERYF. CDR3 DNA: TGTGCCAGCAGCTTAGTTCGCTATGAGCGGTACTTC.

About this clonotype itself: At one end, the junction sequence differs from germline, possibly due to a read error. The rearrangement links TRBV6-5 to TRBJ2-3, with D possibly being TRBD1 (6 bases). The CDR3 runs 13 residues. Per the germline V gene, CDR1 is MNHEY and CDR2 is SVGAGI. CDR3 region: CASSTPGVGTQNF. The CDR3, as DNA: TGTGCAAGCAGTACCCCAGGGGTTGGGACGCAGAATTTT.

This clonotype came up a few times. The rearrangement joins TRBV7-2 to TRBJ2-7; D tentatively fits TRBD1 or TRBD2 (5 bases each). The germline gives CDR1 SGHTA, CDR2 FQGNSA. V dropped 5 bases and J dropped 1 base, with 18 bases sitting between them. This CDR3 spans 16 amino acids. The chain's CDR3 is CASSPQTGTGSYEQYF. The DNA of the CDR3 is TGTGCCAGCAGCCCGCAAACAGGAACGGGATCCTACGAGCAGTACTTC.

This clonotype was seen just once. The V call is TRBV20-1, the J call TRBJ2-1; D is uncertain. The J call is doubtful: the DNA matches TRBJ2-7 better. There are 14 residues in the CDR3. The germline V gene encodes CDR1 DFQATT and CDR2 SNEGSKA (reference sequence). The CDR3 protein is CSARVGDETYEQYF. DNA for the CDR3: TGCAGTGCTAGAGTCGGTGACGAGACCTACGAGCAGTACTTC.